The 12 T cell receptor beta chains listed next were all sequenced from one sample in a study of CD8 T cells in Susac syndrome. Reverse transcription of roughly 0.5 to 1 ug RNA was performed with random hexamers. TCRdb called the immunoSEQ multiplex PCR reads again in MiXCR, with one record for every CDR3 protein. The sample has about 190,000 distinct CDR3 sequences, 90% to 97% seen once. Source material: CD4+ T cells from PBMCs. These receptors originate from a human donor with Susac syndrome.

This chain joins TRBV29-1 and TRBJ1-1, with D perhaps matching TRBD1 (6 bases). Germline CDR1 is SQVTM and CDR2 is ANQGSEA. V was shortened by 0 bases and J by 4 bases, with 18 bases between the two germline ends. There are 16 residues in the CDR3. DNA of the CDR3: TGCAGCGTTGAAGATTGGTGGGGGCCTGAGGGCACTGAAGCTTTCTTT. Translating gives CSVEDWWGPEGTEAFF.

V gene TRBV28 combines with J gene TRBJ2-2, with D unresolved. CDR3 size: 16 residues. CDR1 is MDHEN and CDR2 is SYDVKM in the germline V gene. V gave up 6 bases and J gave up 0 bases, with 14 bases separating them. CDR3 sequence: CASSPLLRPNTGELFF. CDR3 DNA sequence: TGTGCCAGCAGCCCCCTCCTCAGGCCGAACACCGGGGAGCTGTTTTTT.

The chain joins TRBV7-2 to TRBJ2-1; D not certain. This CDR3 comprises 15 residues. CDR1 and CDR2 (germline): SGHTA, FQGNSA. Deletions cut 1 base from V and 4 bases from J, with 11 bases between. The CDR3 bases are TGTGCCAGCAGCTTAGATGGCCAAATATACAATGAGCAGTTCTTC. Protein sequence: CASSLDGQIYNEQFF.

The chain uses TRBV19 and TRBJ1-2, with D unclear. V was shortened by 3 bases and J by 3 bases, with 8 bases between the two germline ends. This CDR3 spans 13 amino acids. Germline CDR1 LNHDA, CDR2 SQIVND (reference sequence). CDR3 nucleotide sequence: TGTGCCAGTAGTATGGACGGGCACTATGGCTACACCTTC. Protein: CASSMDGHYGYTF.

The V call is TRBV4-1, the J call TRBJ1-6, with 11 bases that match TRBD1. J gave up 10 bases and V 0 bases, and 2 bases lay outside the gene matches. Per germline, CDR1 MGHRA and CDR2 YSYEKL. The CDR3 has 15 amino acids. This CDR3 reads CASSQEGTGGSPLHF. DNA for the CDR3: TGCGCCAGCAGCCAAGAAGGGACAGGGGGATCACCCCTCCACTTT.

The V call is TRBV19, the J call TRBJ2-7; tentative D call: TRBD1 (5 bases). CDR1 is LNHDA and CDR2 is SQIVND in the germline V gene (reference sequence). CDR3 length equals 14 residues. Trimming shortened V by 5 bases and J by 1 base, and 12 bases separated the two germline ends. The CDR3 here is CASSVDIRSYEQYF. CDR3 nucleotide sequence: TGTGCCAGTAGTGTGGACATCAGGTCCTACGAGCAGTACTTC.

The genes are TRBV30 and TRBJ1-2; tentative D call: TRBD1 (5 bases). Germline V lookup: CDR1 GTSNPN, CDR2 SVGIG (reference sequence). Trimming left V 0 bases short and J 1 base short, with 15 bases between. The CDR3 loop spans 16 amino acids. The CDR3 DNA reads as TGTGCCTGGAGTGTACGATCTTCAGGGTTTAACTATGGCTACACCTTC. Translated: CAWSVRSSGFNYGYTF.

The rearrangement joins TRBV20-1 to TRBJ2-7; tentatively, D is TRBD1 or TRBD2 (6 bases each). Per the germline V gene, CDR1 is DFQATT and CDR2 is SNEGSKA (reference sequence). This CDR3 has 15 residues. V lost 3 bases, J lost 3 bases, and 18 bases lay in between. CDR3 bases: TGCAGTGCTAGGGGGATATGGGGGGCCCTCTACGAGCAGTACTTC. It encodes CSARGIWGALYEQYF.

This sequence joins TRBV20-1 and TRBJ2-7, with 11 nucleotides matching TRBD1. V gave up 2 bases and J gave up 2 bases; unmatched junction bases: 2. This CDR3 region has 14 residues. The germline gives CDR1 DFQATT, CDR2 SNEGSKA (reference sequence). The CDR3 DNA follows: TGCAGTGCTAGAAAGGGACAGGGGGCCTACGAGCAGTACTTC. Translation: CSARKGQGAYEQYF.

This clonotype was detected once. The chain carries TRBV9 and TRBJ2-4; 9 nucleotides match TRBD1. CDR1 and CDR2 (germline): SGDLS, YYNGEE. The junction had 3 bases not matched to a gene; V was cut back by 0 bases and J by 2 bases. The CDR3 covers 16 residues. This CDR3 is CASSVGTGATKNIQYF. The CDR3 bases are TGTGCCAGCAGCGTAGGGACAGGGGCAACCAAAAACATTCAGTACTTC.

The V and J genes are TRBV4-2 and TRBJ2-1; tentative D call: TRBD2 (7 bases). This CDR3 has 16 amino acids. V dropped 1 base and J dropped 4 bases, with 14 bases sitting between them. Looked up from germline, CDR1 is LGHNA and CDR2 is YNFKEQ. CDR3 amino acids: CASSQGTGGPYNEQFF. The CDR3 coding sequence is TGTGCCAGCAGCCAAGGGACGGGGGGCCCATACAATGAGCAGTTCTTC.

This sequence joins TRBV20-1 and TRBJ2-7, with a possible D match to TRBD2 (6 bases). V was shortened by 1 base and J by 0 bases, with 13 bases between the two germline ends. The germline V gene encodes CDR1 DFQATT and CDR2 SNEGSKA (reference sequence). This CDR3 is 15 amino acids long. The CDR3 region is CSARGGGKTSYEQYF. The CDR3 region has the DNA TGCAGTGCTAGAGGTGGAGGGAAAACCTCCTACGAGCAGTACTTC.